Below, one TCR beta chain is given with its context. Gene names are mouse gene names. The sequenced fragment ends 3 residues before the CDR3 boundary, so the rest is inferred from the germline J gene. Once RNA had been extracted, it was reverse transcribed into cDNA to act as the sequencing template. Here immunoSEQ multiplex PCR was the method, and the copy in TCRdb shows in-frame clones only, minus some. The sample holds 200,000 to 300,000 clones, and no clone turns up only once. CDR3 length: 16 residues. CDR1 is FNHDT, CDR2 SITEND, per germline (reference sequence). V lost 3 bases and J lost 9; bases outside the gene matches: 7. Sorting relied on CD4, CD8alpha, NKG2D, NKG2ACE and other markers applied to pooled cutaneous lymph node cells. This record belongs to a study of CD8+ T cells in alopecia areata.

What was sequenced was CD4+ T cells sorted from a lymph node. The chain carries TRBV19 and TRBJ1-6, with 12 nucleotides matching TRBD1. TRBJ1-6 is treated as an ORF (open reading frame) with a function not yet certain. The TCR sequence derives from a C3H/HeJ mouse with alopecia areata. MHC haplotype here: H2-k. The CDR3 DNA, read in part, is TGTGCCAGCAGTACCCCGGGACAGGGGGCTGGTTCGCCC. Translating gives CASSTPGQGAGSP. The complete CDR3 protein is CASSTPGQGAGSPLYF.